Detailed here is one T cell receptor beta chain. What it binds is unknown. The data originate from a study of early T cells in non-severe SARS-CoV-2 infection. Study in general: Bulk RNA from unsorted whole blood was sequenced; chains were unpaired. Study-level points and caveats: VDJdb matching, biased toward anti-spike CD8 responses, missed private and CD4 specificities.

One entry per CDR3 protein results from TCRdb running MiXCR on the 5' RACE reads. The sample has about 44,000 distinct CDR3 sequences; 20% to 25% are singletons. CDR1 and CDR2 from the germline V gene are DFQATT and SNEGSKA (reference sequence). The CDR3 sequence is 15 residues long. V lost 4 bases and J 0 bases, leaving 12 bases between the germline ends. The chain combines TRBV20-1 with TRBJ2-2; perhaps TRBD2 as D (5 bases). This sample comprised whole blood, obtained at baseline. The receptor was derived from an adult who was a healthcare worker with PCR-confirmed SARS-CoV-2 infection or an uninfected control (not recorded which). The CDR3 DNA reads as TGCAGTGCTACAAGAGGAGGAACGAACACCGGGGAGCTGTTTTTT. Translated: CSATRGGTNTGELFF.